The source of this TCR beta chain is a study of T-cell memory formation after mild COVID-19. TCRdb called the 5' RACE reads again in MiXCR, with one record for every CDR3 protein. The table includes 350,000 to 500,000 distinct CDR3 sequences, about a quarter detected once. In regard to this clonotype: Its antigen is not identified.

Study-wide points: Contracting CD4+ clones were located mainly in CM and EM, and CD8+ clones in EMRA.

The CDR3 runs 16 residues. The germline V gene encodes CDR1 SGHDT and CDR2 YYEEEE. Trimming left V 4 bases short and J 5 bases short, with 21 bases between. The chain combines TRBV5-6 with TRBJ2-5, with a tentative D call TRBD2 (7 bases). The TCR comes from an adult woman who had mild COVID-19 (a few samples of this study predate the infection). Cell type and time point are not known. Specimen: PBMCs or a T cell subset sorted from them (not recorded which). The CDR3 region is CASSRSGTLWLETQYF. The CDR3 DNA sequence: TGTGCCAGCAGCCGAAGCGGGACACTTTGGCTGGAGACCCAGTACTTC.